This T cell receptor (beta chain) was observed in a study of T cells in tuberculosis. This table comes from immunoSEQ multiplex PCR, and its TCRdb copy is limited to in-frame clones, with some not included. The sample yields more than 30,000 clones, 94% seen once. This CDR3 spans 14 amino acids. V was clipped by 4 bases and J by 0 bases, with 9 bases between them. Germline V gene sequence: CDR1 LNHDA, CDR2 SQIVND (reference sequence). A single count supports this clone. Material: PBMCs. V and J are TRBV19 and TRBJ1-1; D is uncertain. This TCR derives from a donor between 10 and 29 years old with latent tuberculosis or without tuberculosis infection. Here the CDR3 reads CASSSRRVNTEAFF. The CDR3, as DNA: TGTGCCAGTAGTAGCCGGCGGGTGAACACTGAAGCTTTCTTT.